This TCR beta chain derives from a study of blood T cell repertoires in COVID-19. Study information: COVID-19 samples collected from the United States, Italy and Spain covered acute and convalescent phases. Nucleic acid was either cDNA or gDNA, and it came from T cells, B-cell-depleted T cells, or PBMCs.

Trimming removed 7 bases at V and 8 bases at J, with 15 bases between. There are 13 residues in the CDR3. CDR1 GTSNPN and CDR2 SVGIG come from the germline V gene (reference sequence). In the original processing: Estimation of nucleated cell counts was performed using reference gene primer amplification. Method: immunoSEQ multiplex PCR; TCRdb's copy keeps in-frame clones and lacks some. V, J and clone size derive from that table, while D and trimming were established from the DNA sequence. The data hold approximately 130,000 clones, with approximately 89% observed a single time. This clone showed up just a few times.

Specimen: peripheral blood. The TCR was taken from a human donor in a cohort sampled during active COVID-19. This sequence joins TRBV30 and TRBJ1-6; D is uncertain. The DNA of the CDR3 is TGTGCCTTTTCGGACGGACTATATTCACCCCTCCACTTT. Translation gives CAFSDGLYSPLHF.